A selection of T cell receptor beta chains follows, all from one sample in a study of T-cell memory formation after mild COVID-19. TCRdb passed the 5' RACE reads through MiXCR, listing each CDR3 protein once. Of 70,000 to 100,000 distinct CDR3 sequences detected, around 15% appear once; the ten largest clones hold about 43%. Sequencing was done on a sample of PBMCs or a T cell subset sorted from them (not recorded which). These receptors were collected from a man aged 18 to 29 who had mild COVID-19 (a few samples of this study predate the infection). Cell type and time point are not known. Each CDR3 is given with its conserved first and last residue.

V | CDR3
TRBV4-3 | CASSQVLTANSPLHF
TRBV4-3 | CASSQDFRGGANEQFF
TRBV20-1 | CSAETSGGAETQYF
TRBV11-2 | CASRSIRNTEAFF
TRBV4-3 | CASSWDRGWNSPLNF
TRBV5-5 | CASSLEEGQYF
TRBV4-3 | CASSQGSSPSGANVLTF
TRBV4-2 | CASSQGGTGIYGYTF
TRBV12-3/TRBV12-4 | CASSLSANTQYF
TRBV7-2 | CASSLGVSSGNTIYF
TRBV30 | CACGRFEATQYF
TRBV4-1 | CASSQWLRADNEQFF
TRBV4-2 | CASSQEGGTHSYEQYF
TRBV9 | CASSVGSNEQFF
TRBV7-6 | CASSSGFNQPQHF
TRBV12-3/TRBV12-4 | CASSFSGPNTEAFF
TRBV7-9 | CASSFVGDYGYTF
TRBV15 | CATSRDRTASQPQHF
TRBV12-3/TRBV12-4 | CASRDQGNEQFF
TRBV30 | CAWRSSDYYEQYF
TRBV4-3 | CASSQRTRGNEQFF
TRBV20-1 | CSAPVLGGRGTEAFF
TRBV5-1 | CASSPRSGGLNTEAFF
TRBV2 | CASSRTGEREQFF
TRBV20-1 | CSARYGSGNPMEEQFF
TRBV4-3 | CASSQDFTLPQYF
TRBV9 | CASSARQDVVSGANVLTF
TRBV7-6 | CASSHVGNTEAFF
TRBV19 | CASSILGGAETQYF
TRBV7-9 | CASSSPDRNSEQFF
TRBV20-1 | CSAQLVWEQFF
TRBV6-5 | CASSYTGTAYEQYF
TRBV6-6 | CASSYPRQTTGELFF
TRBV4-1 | CASSQGLAGAYNEQFF
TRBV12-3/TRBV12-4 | CASSSLSRHNEQFF
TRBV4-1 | CASSPVGVEGYTF
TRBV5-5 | CASSPGGGLGQPQHF
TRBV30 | CARTGLYNEQFF
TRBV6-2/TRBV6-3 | CASSTRTGVSYEQYF
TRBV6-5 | CASSLPSYEQYF
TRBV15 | CATSRDRTGGPHFNYGYTF
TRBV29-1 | CSVGPGMDKNIQYF
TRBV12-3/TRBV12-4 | CASSSGAADTQYF
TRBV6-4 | CASSESGGARDEQFF
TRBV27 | CASSPEAGRFYEQYF
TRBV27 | CASGQIHAAKNIQYF
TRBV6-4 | CASSERGGATDTQYF
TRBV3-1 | CASSQGLGLSNEQFF
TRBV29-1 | CSVDLNTGELFF
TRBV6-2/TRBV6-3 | CASRIDRTRNTGELFF
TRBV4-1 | CASSPHQGNTEAFF
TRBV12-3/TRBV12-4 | CASSLGALFYQETQYF